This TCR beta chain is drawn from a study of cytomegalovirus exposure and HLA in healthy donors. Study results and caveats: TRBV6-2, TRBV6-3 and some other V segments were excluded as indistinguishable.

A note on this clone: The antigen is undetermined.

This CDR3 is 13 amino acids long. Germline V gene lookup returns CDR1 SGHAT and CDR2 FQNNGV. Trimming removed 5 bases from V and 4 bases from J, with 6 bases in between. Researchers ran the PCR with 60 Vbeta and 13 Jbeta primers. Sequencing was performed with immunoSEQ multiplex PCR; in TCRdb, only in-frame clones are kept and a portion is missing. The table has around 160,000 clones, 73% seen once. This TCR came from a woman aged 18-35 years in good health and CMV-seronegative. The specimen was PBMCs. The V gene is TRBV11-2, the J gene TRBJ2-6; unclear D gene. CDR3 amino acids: CASSLLGANVLTF. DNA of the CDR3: TGTGCCAGCAGCCTCCTCGGGGCCAACGTCCTGACTTTC.